This T cell receptor beta chain was identified during a study of T cell clonotyping in hematopoietic cell transplantation. Broader study findings: Graft donor and pretransplant recipient Inverse Simpson Index values predicted broader posttransplant TCR diversity. Without cell sorting, CD4 versus CD8 contributions remain unresolved.

The CDR3 covers 13 residues. J lost 1 base, V lost 8 bases, and 2 bases had no gene match. Germline loops: CDR1 LNHDA, CDR2 SQIVND (reference sequence). Comments on this clone: Its antigen is as yet unknown.

Assay used: immunoSEQ multiplex PCR; TCRdb lists only in-frame clones, some missing. The data show approximately 44,000 clones, 94% seen once. The sequenced material came from peripheral blood mononuclear cells. The chain uses TRBV19 and TRBJ1-5; 7 bases fit TRBD1. This TCR came from a woman between 45 and 65 years old in good health. Some clones in this sample may be carry-over from other donors' samples. CDR3 nucleotides: TGTGCCAGTGGGGACAGAAGCAATCAGCCCCAGCATTTT. This codes for CASGDRSNQPQHF.